The TCR beta chain under discussion was sequenced for a study of blood T cell repertoires in COVID-19. The assay was immunoSEQ multiplex PCR, and TCRdb's table has in-frame clones only and misses some. This sample has 65,000 to 80,000 clones, with 70% to 90% found just once. CDR3 length: 14 amino acids. Germline CDR1 and CDR2: ENHRY and SYGVKD. Trimming at V came to 3 bases and at J to 7 bases, leaving 7 bases not matched to a gene. The sample comprised peripheral blood. This chain connects TRBV10-3 to TRBJ2-7, with TRBD1 matching 9 bases. This sequence originates from a man older than 75 in a cohort sampled during active COVID-19. CDR3 DNA sequence: TGTGCCATCAGTGACTCTGACAGGGGGAGTGAGCAGTACTTC. Residues: CAISDSDRGSEQYF.